One T cell receptor (beta chain) is described in this entry. The Seattle patients, enrolled during active infection, were followed longitudinally. The data were taken from a study of blood T cell repertoires in COVID-19. As handled by the study authors: Reference gene primer amplification gave estimated nucleated cell counts. Using immunoSEQ multiplex PCR, the repertoire was profiled, and TCRdb retains in-frame clones only, with some absent. That table furnishes V, J and clone size, whereas the DNA furnished D and trimming. Altogether roughly 200,000 clones are present, about 76% being singletons, with the ten largest covering 5.5% to 7%. Trimming removed 6 bases from V and 9 bases from J; junction bases left unmatched: 16. CDR1 MNHEY and CDR2 SVGAGI come from the germline V gene. This CDR3 comprises 15 residues.

The chain joins TRBV6-5 to TRBJ1-2, with 7 bases fitting TRBD1. This TCR derives from a woman aged 40 to 49 with COVID-19, enrolled during active disease. The sequencing input was peripheral blood. The CDR3 sequence is CASRDKPQGVSSYTF. The CDR3 DNA sequence: TGTGCCAGCAGGGATAAGCCCCAGGGGGTTTCCAGCTACACCTTC.